These T cell receptor beta chains were read from a single sample in a study of T cells after yellow fever vaccination. TCRdb analysed the 5' RACE reads with MiXCR anew, one entry per CDR3 protein. This sample has 250,000 to 300,000 distinct CDR3 sequences, with 8.7% found just once. Source: CD4+ T cells sorted from PBMCs, taken 5 days after the yellow fever booster vaccination. The receptors shown here come from a man younger than 30 who received the YFV17D yellow fever vaccine. Both conserved end residues are part of each CDR3. A D gene is named only where the DNA matches it firmly. For some rows the clone size is stated as once, few or many, or as a class when expanded; others skip it.

abundance	d_gene	v_gene	j_gene	CDR3aa	CDR3nt
-	-	TRBV2	TRBJ1-6	CASGRYNSPLHF	TGTGCCAGCGGACGGTATAATTCACCCCTCCACTTT
-	TRBD1	TRBV4-3	TRBJ1-2	CASATGTVRGYTF	TGCGCCAGCGCCACAGGGACAGTCCGGGGCTACACCTTC
-	TRBD1	TRBV7-2	TRBJ1-4	CASSLGQGAKKLFF	TGTGCCAGCAGCTTGGGACAGGGGGCCAAAAAACTGTTTTTT
few	-	TRBV20-1	TRBJ2-1	CSARRAYNEQFF	TGCAGCGCCCGAAGGGCCTACAATGAGCAGTTCTTC
-	-	TRBV2	TRBJ1-5	CASSGMVSNQPQHF	TGTGCCAGCAGTGGGATGGTTAGCAATCAGCCCCAGCATTTT
-	-	TRBV10-3	TRBJ1-1	CAIGRADTEAFF	TGTGCCATCGGCAGGGCGGACACTGAAGCTTTCTTT
few	TRBD2	TRBV7-2	TRBJ2-3	CASSPALAGGQDTQYF	TGTGCCAGCAGCCCCGCCCTAGCGGGGGGGCAAGATACGCAGTATTTT
many	-	TRBV29-1	TRBJ2-3	CSARPWGRTDTQYF	TGCAGCGCCAGACCCTGGGGGAGGACAGATACGCAGTATTTT
-	-	TRBV20-1	TRBJ2-5	CSASAPEVETQYF	TGCAGTGCTAGTGCCCCGGAAGTGGAGACCCAGTACTTC
-	-	TRBV5-1	TRBJ2-2	CASSLATAGTGELFF	TGCGCCAGCAGCTTGGCGACAGCGGGCACCGGGGAGCTGTTTTTT
-	-	TRBV2	TRBJ1-5	CASSQAGYNQPQHF	TGTGCCAGCAGCCAGGCAGGATACAATCAGCCCCAGCATTTT
many	-	TRBV14	TRBJ1-1	CASSPIQGPTEAFF	TGTGCCAGCAGCCCAATCCAGGGGCCCACTGAAGCTTTCTTT
few	-	TRBV20-1	TRBJ1-6	CSARGQAYNSPLHF	TGCAGTGCTAGAGGACAGGCGTATAATTCACCCCTCCACTTT
few	TRBD1	TRBV29-1	TRBJ2-3	CSASDRGQADTQYF	TGCAGCGCCAGTGACAGGGGGCAGGCTGATACGCAGTATTTT
-	-	TRBV4-3	TRBJ1-1	CASSQVRHVDTEAFF	TGCGCCAGCAGCCAAGTCCGACACGTGGACACTGAAGCTTTCTTT
-	-	TRBV7-8	TRBJ1-2	CASSLTAIGYGYTF	TGTGCCAGCAGCTTAACAGCGATAGGCTATGGCTACACCTTC
few	TRBD2	TRBV5-1	TRBJ2-3	CASSPPVSGGTDTQYF	TGCGCCAGCAGCCCGCCGGTGAGCGGGGGGACAGATACGCAGTATTTT
many	-	TRBV7-2	TRBJ2-1	CASGGIGYNEQFF	TGTGCCAGCGGGGGGATCGGGTACAATGAGCAGTTCTTC